The next 21 T cell receptor beta chains were all read from a single sample in a study of T cell repertoires in cytomegalovirus infection. Using its own MiXCR run on the reads, TCRdb lists one record per CDR3 protein. The data show approximately 500,000 distinct CDR3 sequences, 26% seen once. Specimen: PBMCs. Source of these receptors: a human donor in good health (CMV status not recorded). Some clones in this sample may be carry-over from other donors' samples.

The chain combines TRBV6-1 with TRBJ1-5, with D hard to call. Germline CDR1 reads MNHNS; CDR2 reads SASEGT. V lost 3 bases to trimming and J lost 6 bases, with 9 bases between them. The CDR3 runs to 13 residues. CDR3 region: CASSDYEGQPQHF. DNA of the CDR3: TGTGCCAGCAGTGATTATGAGGGTCAGCCCCAGCATTTT.

The chain is built from TRBV30 and TRBJ2-3; TRBD2 matches at 7 bases. The CDR3 runs to 13 residues. CDR1 and CDR2 from the germline V gene are GTSNPN and SVGIG (reference sequence). V gave up 3 bases and J gave up 2 bases; unmatched junction bases: 2. CDR3 bases: TGTGCCTGGAGCGGGAGGTTCACAGATACGCAGTATTTT. Translated: CAWSGRFTDTQYF. Combining the CDR3 with reference TRBV30 and TRBJ2-3 gives the whole variable domain SQTIHQWPATLVQPVGSPLSLECTVEGTSNPNLYWYRQAAGRGLQLLFYSVGIGQISSEVPQNLSASRPQDRQFILSSKKLLLSDSGFYLCAWSGRFTDTQYFGPGTRLTVL.

The chain combines TRBV24-1 with TRBJ1-1; D may be TRBD1 (6 bases). The germline CDR1 and CDR2 sequences are KGHDR and SFDVKD. The CDR3 totals 16 residues. The V end lost 11 bases, the J end lost 0 bases, and 21 bases lay between the germline ends. The CDR3 spells CAKREDSRSMNTEAFF. The DNA for the CDR3 is TGTGCCAAAAGAGAGGACAGCCGATCGATGAACACTGAAGCTTTCTTT.

This clonotype was counted only a few times. CDR3 bases: TGTGCCAGCCGCAGTTTATATCCAGGCGATAGCAATCAGCCCCAGCATTTT. This translates into CASRSLYPGDSNQPQHF. This chain connects TRBV28 to TRBJ1-5, with D uncertain. Germline V gene lookup returns CDR1 MDHEN and CDR2 SYDVKM. The length of the CDR3 is 17 residues. The V and J ends lost 8 bases and 0 bases respectively, with 20 bases between them.

There are many counts of this clonotype. This sequence joins TRBV7-2 and TRBJ2-6; TRBD2 matches 8 bases. The CDR3 is made up of 16 amino acids. The germline V gene has CDR1 SGHTA and CDR2 FQGNSA. The V gene end was trimmed by 6 bases and the J gene end by 4 bases; junction bases not matched to a gene: 8. The CDR3 DNA reads as TGTGCCAGCAGTTCCGGGGGGGCGCCGGGGGCCAACGTCCTGACTTTC. Amino acids: CASSSGGAPGANVLTF. The entire variable domain, with the rest obtained from reference TRBV7-2 and TRBJ2-6, is as follows: GAGVSQSPSNKVTEKGKDVELRCDPISGHTALYWYRQSLGQGLEFLIYFQGNSAPDKSGLPSDRFSAERTGGSVSTLTIQRTQQEDSAVYLCASSSGGAPGANVLTFGAGSRLTVL.

This clonotype was observed at least ten times. V is TRBV6-2 or TRBV6-3 and J is TRBJ2-1; D perhaps matches TRBD1 (6 bases). The length of the CDR3 is 15 residues. Germline lookup yields CDR1 MNHEY and CDR2 SVGEGT. The V end lost 6 bases, the J end lost 6 bases, and 18 bases lay between the germline ends. CDR3 coding DNA: TGTGCCAGCAGCCATATTATGCCAGGGGCCAATGAGCAGTTCTTC. Its protein product is CASSHIMPGANEQFF.

The chain has TRBV10-3 and TRBJ1-5, with 8 bases matching TRBD1. V shed 6 bases, J shed 3 bases, and the junction held 7 bases outside the gene matches. Per germline, CDR1 ENHRY and CDR2 SYGVKD. This CDR3 is 15 amino acids long. The CDR3: CAIRADRVDNQPQHF. CDR3 DNA sequence: TGTGCCATCAGGGCGGACAGGGTCGACAATCAGCCCCAGCATTTT.

This clonotype has ten or more counts. This rearrangement joins TRBV7-9 to TRBJ2-1; 13 bases fit TRBD2. The V gene end was trimmed by 6 bases and the J gene end by 8 bases; junction bases not matched to a gene: 13. Germline V gives CDR1 SEHNR, CDR2 FQNEAQ (reference sequence). The CDR3 extends over 17 amino acids. The CDR3 nucleotides read TGTGCCAGCAGTTCTACTAGCGGGAGGGCCCCGGGACATGAGCAGTTCTTC. It translates to CASSSTSGRAPGHEQFF.

The chain carries TRBV5-1 and TRBJ2-1; D perhaps matches TRBD2 (5 bases). Per the germline V gene, CDR1 is SGHRS and CDR2 is YFSETQ. Trimming pared 2 bases from V and 5 bases from J, leaving 11 bases between. The CDR3 runs 14 residues. The DNA for the CDR3 is TGCGCCAGCAGCTTAAGCGGATGGGACAATGAGCAGTTCTTC. Protein sequence: CASSLSGWDNEQFF.

This clonotype has just a few counts. This chain connects TRBV24-1 to TRBJ2-5; TRBD2 agrees at 13 bases. In germline, CDR1 is KGHDR, CDR2 SFDVKD. The CDR3 length is 17 residues. V trimming: 4 bases; J trimming: 4 bases; junction bases outside the gene matches: 8. The CDR3 region is CATSESGLAGAGETQYF. The DNA for the CDR3 is TGTGCCACCAGTGAGTCTGGACTAGCGGGAGCCGGAGAGACCCAGTACTTC.

Details on this clonotype: Being one base from a much bigger clone, this may be a read error. The chain employs TRBV7-2 and TRBJ1-2; D ambiguous. The CDR3 runs to 11 residues. V gave up 5 bases and J gave up 7 bases, with 8 bases separating them. CDR1 is SGHTA, CDR2 FQGNSA, per germline. DNA for the CDR3: TGTGCCAGCAGCCCCTCTCTTGGCTACACCTTC. It specifies CASSPSLGYTF.

This rearrangement joins TRBV27 to TRBJ1-4, with 7 positions matching TRBD1. The CDR3 extends over 14 amino acids. From germline, CDR1 is MNHEY and CDR2 SMNVEV (reference sequence). The trim removed 6 bases at V and 3 bases at J, leaving 4 bases unmatched. The CDR3 nucleotides read TGTGCCAGCAGGACAGGGCCGGCTAATGAAAAACTGTTTTTT. It yields the protein CASRTGPANEKLFF.

This clonotype was detected many times. This chain links TRBV7-2 with TRBJ1-1; weak D call: TRBD1 (5 bases). V was trimmed by 5 bases and J by 5 bases, leaving 15 bases between them. Germline CDR1 SGHTA, CDR2 FQGNSA. The CDR3 is made up of 14 amino acids. The CDR3 is CASSPLGGGTEAFF. CDR3 coding DNA: TGTGCCAGCAGCCCCTTGGGGGGAGGGACTGAAGCTTTCTTT.

This clonotype has just a few counts. The DNA for the CDR3 is TGTGCCAGCAAACTCGGACAGGGGGAGACCCAGTACTTC. Translation: CASKLGQGETQYF. The chain uses TRBV19 and TRBJ2-5; 9 nucleotides line up with TRBD1. V dropped 9 bases and J dropped 5; count of bases not matched to a gene: 7. Germline V gene sequence: CDR1 LNHDA, CDR2 SQIVND (reference sequence). The CDR3 has 13 residues. Variable domain in full (rest from reference TRBV19 and TRBJ2-5): DGGITQSPKYLFRKEGQNVTLSCEQNLNHDAMYWYRQDPGQGLRLIYYSQIVNDFQKGDIAEGYSVSREKKESFPLTVTSAQKNPTAFYLCASKLGQGETQYFGPGTRLLVL.

This clonotype was picked up a small number of times. The CDR3 sequence is CASSSLQGLERDTQYF. The CDR3 nucleotides read TGTGCCAGCAGCTCCCTCCAGGGACTAGAGAGAGATACGCAGTATTTT. The rearrangement joins TRBV7-3 to TRBJ2-3; 8 bases align to TRBD2. CDR3 length: 16 amino acids. V dropped 4 bases and J dropped 5; count of bases not matched to a gene: 11. Germline V gives CDR1 SGHTA, CDR2 FQGTGA.

The chain has TRBV28 and TRBJ1-5; tentatively, D is TRBD1 (5 bases). Germline assignment: CDR1 MDHEN and CDR2 SYDVKM. CDR3 length: 14 amino acids. V lost 8 bases and J 5 bases, leaving 16 bases between the germline ends. CDR3 region: CASGSPRADQPQHF. As DNA, the CDR3 is TGTGCCAGCGGTTCCCCCAGGGCTGATCAGCCCCAGCATTTT.

Only a few counts were recorded for this clonotype. The rearrangement joins TRBV28 to TRBJ2-3, with D possibly matching TRBD2 (5 bases). Germline-derived CDR1 and CDR2 are MDHEN and SYDVKM. V lost 1 base and J lost 0, with 23 bases in between. This CDR3 spans 20 amino acids. Here the CDR3 DNA reads TGTGCCAGCAGTTTATTGCTAGCTGGCCCGATTGGATATAGCACAGATACGCAGTATTTT. This encodes CASSLLLAGPIGYSTDTQYF.

This clonotype has just a few counts. Written as DNA, the CDR3 is TGCGCCAGCAGCCTAAGACTGACCGGGACAGATTTAAACACTGAAGCTTTCTTT. Its protein is CASSLRLTGTDLNTEAFF. The rearrangement links TRBV4-1 to TRBJ1-1, with 7 bases that match TRBD1. The ends lost 4 bases at V and 2 bases at J; junction bases unmatched: 16. The CDR3 covers 18 residues. Looked up from germline, CDR1 is MGHRA and CDR2 is YSYEKL.

This chain joins TRBV20-1 and TRBJ2-5; 12 bases are a match to TRBD2. V dropped 1 base and J dropped 6; count of bases not matched to a gene: 12. Per germline, CDR1 DFQATT and CDR2 SNEGSKA (reference sequence). The CDR3 sequence is 17 residues long. This CDR3 reads CSARALILGLAGQTQYF. CDR3 nucleotide sequence: TGCAGTGCTAGAGCTCTGATTTTGGGACTAGCGGGCCAGACCCAGTACTTC.

The chain carries TRBV14 and TRBJ2-2; 9 bases agree with TRBD1. Germline CDR1 and CDR2: SGHDN and FVKESK. V shed 4 bases, J shed 11 bases, and the junction held 8 bases outside the gene matches. The CDR3 sequence is 14 residues long. As DNA, the CDR3 is TGTGCCAGCAGCCGTCGGGACAGGGTGTATGAGCTGTTTTTT. Protein product: CASSRRDRVYELFF.

This clonotype was counted a few times. The chain is built from TRBV7-2 and TRBJ2-3, with 13 bases identical to TRBD2. Germline lookup yields CDR1 SGHTA and CDR2 FQGNSA. The CDR3 length is 18 residues. Trimming at V came to 0 bases and at J to 4 bases, leaving 7 bases not matched to a gene. The CDR3 DNA follows: TGTGCCAGCAGCTTAGCGGATGGACTAGCGGGAGAAGCAGATACGCAGTATTTT. It is translated as CASSLADGLAGEADTQYF.